This T cell receptor (beta chain) was documented in a study of T cell responses to AZD1222 COVID-19 vaccine. Study-wide findings and caveats: Clonal diversity may have been underestimated, and the donors were mostly white British, with more females than males. Among those given AZD1222, only five to seven were seropositive at baseline.

The CDR3 runs 13 residues. The germline V gene has CDR1 SQVTM and CDR2 ANQGSEA. The V gene end was trimmed by 7 bases and the J gene end by 3 bases; junction bases not matched to a gene: 7. Assay: immunoSEQ multiplex PCR; the TCRdb copy retains only in-frame clones and omits some. The sample has 90,000 to 150,000 clones; roughly 84% are singletons. About this clone: No antigen is known for it.

This TCR came from an adult in good health. The sequencing used peripheral blood, collected on day 0 of AZD1222 vaccination. V is TRBV29-1 and J is TRBJ2-5; 8 bases fit TRBD2. This chain's CDR3 is CSAEGREEETQYF. DNA of the CDR3: TGCAGCGCCGAGGGGCGGGAGGAAGAGACCCAGTACTTC.